This TCR beta chain was captured in a study of T cells in pancreatic ductal adenocarcinoma. Findings and caveats of the study: Mean clonality was about 0.12 in tumors and roughly 0.068 in blood, not significantly different. Tumor samples had fewer productive templates and about 8-fold fewer unique clonotypes than blood. Results skew toward the minority of patients with early-stage disease. Comparisons of tumor and blood clonality may show falsely lower tumor diversity.

Of note for this clone: What it binds is not known.

Surgery without prior neoadjuvant therapy was the treatment of the selected pancreatic ductal adenocarcinoma patients. V shed 0 bases and J shed 13 bases, with 13 bases lying between them. CDR3 length: 13 residues. Germline V lookup: CDR1 MDHEN, CDR2 SYDVKM. Sequencing was performed with immunoSEQ multiplex PCR; in TCRdb, only in-frame clones are kept and a portion is missing. The profile shows around 100,000 clones, roughly 96% of them singletons. Sample: PBMCs. This chain connects TRBV28 to TRBJ2-1; possibly TRBD2 for D (6 bases). The sequence was collected from a human donor with pancreatic ductal adenocarcinoma. The CDR3 nucleotides read TGTGCCAGCAGTTTATGGGTCGGGAGCAGTCAGTTCTTC. It yields the protein CASSLWVGSSQFF.